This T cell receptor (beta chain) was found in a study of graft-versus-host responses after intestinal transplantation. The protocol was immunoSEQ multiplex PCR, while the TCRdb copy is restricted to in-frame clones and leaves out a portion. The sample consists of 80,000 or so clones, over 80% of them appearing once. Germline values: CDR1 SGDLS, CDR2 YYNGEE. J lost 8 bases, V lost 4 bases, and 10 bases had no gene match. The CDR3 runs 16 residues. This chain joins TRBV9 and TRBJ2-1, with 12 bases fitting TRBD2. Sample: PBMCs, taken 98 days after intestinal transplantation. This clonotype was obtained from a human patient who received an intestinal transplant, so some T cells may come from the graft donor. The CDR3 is CASSPMTSGSVDEQFF. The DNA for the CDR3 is TGTGCCAGCAGCCCCATGACTAGCGGGAGCGTGGATGAGCAGTTCTTC. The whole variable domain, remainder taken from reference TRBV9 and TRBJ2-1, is DSGVTQTPKHLITATGQRVTLRCSPRSGDLSVYWYQQSLDQGLQFLIQYYNGEERAKGNILERFSAQQFPDLHSELNLSSLELGDSALYFCASSPMTSGSVDEQFFGPGTRLTVL.